Sequencing of this T cell receptor (beta chain) was carried out in a study of shared clonotypes between healthy human individuals. Study at large: Each donor contributed plates that comprised three CD4 naive, three CD4 memory, two CD8 naive and one CD8 memory. Study-level results: The sharing of approximately 5.1% of naive CD4 clonotypes was seen across a handful of donors. Non-shared clonotypes displayed generation probabilities falling below those of clonotypes present in all four donors.

Points on this clone: Its antigen is still unknown.

The V end was cut by 4 bases, the J end by 4 bases, with 11 bases between. Germline CDR1 is MNHNY and CDR2 is SVGAGI (reference sequence). CDR3 length: 13 residues. Each replicate PCR on the sorted subsets used approximately 180 ng DNA (about 30,000 T cell genomes). The repertoire was sequenced with immunoSEQ multiplex PCR; TCRdb's copy has only in-frame clones and lacks some. The sample includes about 2 million clones, just under 95% of them seen just once. Naive CD8 isolation took CD45RO-negative cells positively selected for CCR7 and excluded terminally differentiated effector memory CD45RA+ cells.

The chain carries TRBV6-6 and TRBJ2-7, with TRBD2 as a possible D gene (6 bases). The sequenced material came from naive CD8+ T cells sorted from blood. This TCR was recovered from a young man in good health. The CDR3 DNA sequence: TGTGCCAGCAGTTGGGGACTTCAATACGAGCAGTACTTC. Its protein is CASSWGLQYEQYF.